The clone carrying this T cell receptor beta chain appeared a few times. The antigen remains unidentified. The CDR3 totals 14 residues. The V gene's germline CDR1 is SNHLY and CDR2 FYNNEI. The trim removed 3 bases at V and 11 bases at J, leaving 12 bases unmatched. This sample is drawn from a study of cytomegalovirus exposure and HLA in healthy donors. Study information: Most donors, about 82% of around 400 genotyped, fell in the Caucasian-associated ancestry cluster.

Study conclusions and caveats: In an earlier analysis, productive rearrangement rates for most beta V segments clustered near 87% or 30%. While the bulk of TCR sequences proved rare, some public TCRs turned up in many donors.

Primers for the PCR totalled 60 Vbeta and 13 Jbeta. Assay used: immunoSEQ multiplex PCR; TCRdb lists only in-frame clones, some missing. This sample carries some 140,000 clones, around 80% of them seen once, and the ten largest clones take approximately 8.8%. The sequencing sample was made of PBMCs. The TCR was taken from a woman aged 50 to 60 in good health and CMV-seropositive. The V and J genes are TRBV2 and TRBJ2-7, with TRBD1 matching 8 bases. The CDR3 is CASSDLRQGSSKYF. The CDR3 nucleotides are TGTGCCAGCAGTGACTTAAGACAGGGGTCCTCCAAGTACTTC.